The 23 T cell receptor beta chains reported below all come from one sample, sequenced in a study of blood T cell repertoires in COVID-19. Profiling relied on immunoSEQ multiplex PCR, and the TCRdb table lists in-frame clones only, not all of them. The sample includes 150,000 to 200,000 clones, about 86% of them seen just once. The sample was peripheral blood. Receptor source: a man aged 18 to 29 with active or convalescent COVID-19.

The CDR3 spells CASNWQSGASGNQETQYF. The DNA for the CDR3 is TGCGCCAGCAACTGGCAGTCAGGGGCTAGCGGGAACCAAGAGACCCAGTACTTC. The rearrangement links TRBV5-1 to TRBJ2-5; 9 nucleotides align to TRBD2. The CDR3 is 18 residues long. J was trimmed by 0 bases and V by 6 bases; bases with no gene match: 15. Germline loops: CDR1 SGHRS, CDR2 YFSETQ.

This clone appeared once. The rearrangement links TRBV6-6 to TRBJ1-1, with TRBD1 matching 7 bases. The germline gives CDR1 MNHNY, CDR2 SVGAGI (reference sequence). The CDR3 length is 13 residues. The V gene end was trimmed by 7 bases and the J gene end by 4 bases; junction bases not matched to a gene: 6. CDR3 in DNA: TGTGCCAGCAAGAGGGGGCAGGGCACTGAAGCTTTCTTT. Amino acids: CASKRGQGTEAFF.

This chain joins TRBV6-6 and TRBJ1-4, with D possibly TRBD1 on 6 matching bases. The CDR3 totals 16 residues. Germline CDR1 reads MNHNY; CDR2 reads SVGAGI (reference sequence). Between the trimmed V and J ends, which lost 6 bases and 7 bases, there was a span of 21 bases. The CDR3 DNA follows: TGTGCCAGCAGGCCTCCACTATTAGGACAGAGTGAAAAACTGTTTTTT. It translates to CASRPPLLGQSEKLFF.

The sample holds one count of this clone. The J gene is TRBJ2-1, the V gene TRBV27, with TRBD2 identical over 9 bases. Germline-derived CDR1 and CDR2 are MNHEY and SMNVEV (reference sequence). V trimming: 2 bases; J trimming: 4 bases; junction bases outside the gene matches: 9. The CDR3 covers 17 residues. CDR3 coding DNA: TGTGCCAGCAGTTTAAGGGTGCGGGAGGGCCAGTACAATGAGCAGTTCTTC. Protein: CASSLRVREGQYNEQFF.

This rearrangement joins TRBV10-3 to TRBJ2-7; TRBD1 agrees at 10 bases. Germline CDR1 ENHRY, CDR2 SYGVKD. CDR3 length: 15 residues. J lost 7 bases, V lost 2 bases, and 8 bases had no gene match. The CDR3 region has the DNA TGTGCCATCAGTGAGGGGACAGGGGAGCTGGGGGAGCAGTACTTC. It encodes CAISEGTGELGEQYF.

This rearrangement joins TRBV29-1 to TRBJ1-2; TRBD1 matches at 7 bases. Germline loops: CDR1 SQVTM, CDR2 ANQGSEA. The ends lost 3 bases at V and 0 bases at J; junction bases unmatched: 4. CDR3 length: 14 amino acids. The CDR3, as DNA: TGCAGCGTTGACAGACAGGGACCTAACTATGGCTACACCTTC. It translates to CSVDRQGPNYGYTF.

The chain uses TRBV11-2 and TRBJ2-3; D perhaps matches TRBD1 (6 bases). The CDR3 runs 14 residues. The germline V gene encodes CDR1 SGHAT and CDR2 FQNNGV. V gave up 6 bases and J gave up 6 bases, with 16 bases separating them. The CDR3 DNA sequence: TGTGCCAGCAGATCCTTGCAGGGGCGGGATACGCAGTATTTT. This translates into CASRSLQGRDTQYF.

V and J are TRBV6-5 and TRBJ1-4; D is ambiguous. The germline CDR1 and CDR2 sequences are MNHEY and SVGAGI. This CDR3 contains 14 residues. V gave up 7 bases and J gave up 0 bases, with 9 bases separating them. CDR3: CASTPGATNEKLFF. The CDR3 region has the DNA TGTGCCAGCACCCCCGGAGCAACTAATGAAAAACTGTTTTTT.

V usage is TRBV27 and J usage is TRBJ2-3; no clear D gene. Trimming removed 0 bases from V and 6 bases from J, with 13 bases in between. Germline V lookup: CDR1 MNHEY, CDR2 SMNVEV (reference sequence). The CDR3 length is 15 residues. The CDR3: CASSLSSGYADTQYF. DNA of the CDR3: TGTGCCAGCAGTTTATCGTCAGGTTATGCCGATACGCAGTATTTT.

The chain employs TRBV10-2 and TRBJ2-1, with TRBD2 as a possible D gene (5 bases). V was shortened by 6 bases and J by 6 bases, with 18 bases between the two germline ends. Germline V lookup: CDR1 WSHSY, CDR2 SAAADI. The CDR3 has 15 residues. CDR3 in DNA: TGCGCCAGCAGGCAGATGTCGGGGTCCCCCAATGAGCAGTTCTTC. This sequence encodes CASRQMSGSPNEQFF.

As DNA, the CDR3 is TGTGCCAGCAGCGTAGGGTCTAGTCCGGGTGAGCAGTTCTTC. Protein product: CASSVGSSPGEQFF. The genes are TRBV9 and TRBJ2-1; D is unclear. This CDR3 is built from 14 residues. CDR1 and CDR2 from the germline V gene are SGDLS and YYNGEE. Trimming shortened V by 0 bases and J by 9 bases, and 13 bases separated the two germline ends.

The rearrangement joins TRBV28 to TRBJ1-1; 9 bases are a match to TRBD1. Germline values: CDR1 MDHEN, CDR2 SYDVKM. The CDR3 consists of 20 residues. V dropped 6 bases and J dropped 1; count of bases not matched to a gene: 21. DNA of the CDR3: TGTGCCAGCAGCCCTATGGGCGGGTGGACAGGGGTGAGGGGGAACACTGAAGCTTTCTTT. Translating gives CASSPMGGWTGVRGNTEAFF.

A remark on this clone: Its ends do not fully match the called genes, so a read error is possible. The chain links TRBV2 to TRBJ2-7; TRBD1 matches 8 bases. Germline V gene sequence: CDR1 SNHLY, CDR2 FYNNEI. This CDR3 comprises 12 residues. The CDR3 region has the DNA TGTGCCAGCGCCGGGACAGGCCGTATTGGATTCTTC. Its protein product is CASAGTGRIGFF.

This chain connects TRBV25-1 to TRBJ2-5, with 12 bases identical to TRBD2. The CDR3 contains 15 residues. V was clipped by 4 bases and J by 4 bases; unmatched bases: 4. Germline V gene sequence: CDR1 MGHDK, CDR2 SYGVNS. CDR3 sequence reads: CASSVRTSGIETQYF. In nucleotides, the CDR3 is TGTGCCAGCAGTGTCAGGACTAGCGGGATAGAGACCCAGTACTTC.

The gene calls are TRBV7-2 and TRBJ1-4; TRBD1 agrees at 9 bases. Unmatched junction bases numbered 12, after V lost 7 bases and J lost 0 bases. The CDR3 extends over 18 amino acids. Germline-derived CDR1 and CDR2 are SGHTA and FQGNSA. The CDR3 loop reads CASKEGQGSFATNEKLFF. In DNA form, the CDR3 reads TGTGCCAGCAAAGAAGGACAGGGGAGTTTTGCAACTAATGAAAAACTGTTTTTT.

J is TRBJ1-1 and V is TRBV11-2; no firm D call. Germline V lookup: CDR1 SGHAT, CDR2 FQNNGV. Trimming pared 0 bases from V and 2 bases from J, leaving 4 bases between. CDR3 length: 13 residues. CDR3 protein: CASSLESNTEAFF. The CDR3 DNA follows: TGTGCCAGCAGCTTAGAGTCAAACACTGAAGCTTTCTTT.

The chain uses TRBV6-2 or TRBV6-3 and TRBJ2-5; the D gene is possibly TRBD2 (5 bases). V lost 1 base and J lost 7, with 10 bases in between. This CDR3 spans 13 amino acids. Germline V gene sequence: CDR1 MNHEY, CDR2 SVGEGT. The CDR3 here is CASSYYREGTQYF. In DNA, the CDR3 is TGTGCCAGCAGTTACTACCGGGAAGGGACCCAGTACTTC.

The chain links TRBV7-8 to TRBJ2-3; 8 bases map to TRBD1. V shed 5 bases and J 2 bases; nucleotides not matched to a gene: 6. This CDR3 contains 15 residues. The germline CDR1 and CDR2 sequences are SGHVS and FQNEAQ. The CDR3 loop is CASSPGQDNTDTQYF. CDR3 DNA: TGTGCCAGCAGCCCGGGACAGGATAACACAGATACGCAGTATTTT.

The chain has TRBV18 and TRBJ2-7; 14 bases fit TRBD2. CDR1 and CDR2 (germline): KGHSH, LQKENI. Losses at the gene ends were 5 bases for V and 5 bases for J; bases not matched to a gene: 5. The CDR3 consists of 15 residues. The DNA for the CDR3 is TGTGCCAGCTCAAGACTAGCGGGAGGGCACAACGAGCAGTACTTC. Amino acid sequence: CASSRLAGGHNEQYF. Drawing the rest from reference TRBV18 and TRBJ2-7, the complete variable domain is NAGVMQNPRHLVRRRGQEARLRCSPMKGHSHVYWYRQLPEEGLKFMVYLQKENIIDESGMPKERFSAEFPKEGPSILRIQQVVRGDSAAYFCASSRLAGGHNEQYFGPGTRLTVT.

The chain combines TRBV4-1 with TRBJ2-1, with D tentatively TRBD2 (6 bases). CDR1 is MGHRA, CDR2 YSYEKL, per germline. V lost 0 bases and J lost 6, with 12 bases in between. The CDR3 is 15 amino acids. The CDR3 region is CASSQELAQPNEQFF. The CDR3 DNA sequence: TGCGCCAGCAGCCAAGAACTAGCTCAACCCAATGAGCAGTTCTTC.

This clone appeared a few times. The chain combines TRBV4-1 with TRBJ1-2, with D perhaps TRBD1 (6 bases). Per the germline V gene, CDR1 is MGHRA and CDR2 is YSYEKL. Trimming took off 0 bases at V and 4 bases at J, with 18 bases between the two ends. The CDR3 extends over 17 amino acids. DNA for the CDR3: TGCGCCAGCAGCCAAGAGCTATCCCAGGGGCTGTTCTATGGCTACACCTTC. It is translated as CASSQELSQGLFYGYTF.

V gene TRBV7-2 combines with J gene TRBJ2-3, with D possibly TRBD2 on 6 matching bases. Germline assignment: CDR1 SGHTA and CDR2 FQGNSA. Trimming pared 5 bases from V and 2 bases from J, leaving 17 bases between. The CDR3 contains 16 residues. The CDR3 sequence: CASSARLVSTTDTQYF. The CDR3 DNA sequence: TGTGCCAGCAGCGCAAGACTAGTGTCGACCACAGATACGCAGTATTTT.

J is TRBJ2-3 and V is TRBV4-3; 7 bases line up with TRBD2. Unmatched junction bases numbered 6, after V lost 4 bases and J lost 2 bases. The length of the CDR3 is 15 residues. Germline CDR1 and CDR2: LGHNA and YSLEER. CDR3 amino acids: CASSREGGFTDTQYF. For the CDR3, the DNA is TGCGCCAGCAGCCGGGAGGGCGGTTTCACAGATACGCAGTATTTT.